This TCR beta chain emerged from a study of control samples from healthy donors and cancer patients. This CDR3 has 14 residues. The V end lost 0 bases, the J end lost 5 bases, and 11 bases lay between the germline ends. CDR1 is SGDLS and CDR2 is YYNGEE in the germline V gene. Here immunoSEQ multiplex PCR was the method, and the copy in TCRdb shows in-frame clones only, minus some. The repertoire holds over 100,000 clones, with 75% to 95% as singletons. Source material: blood. This clonotype was obtained from a man in his forties in good health. This chain uses TRBV9 with TRBJ2-5; no firm D call. CDR3: CASSVVPTPETQYF. CDR3 sequence (DNA): TGTGCCAGCAGCGTAGTACCTACTCCCGAGACCCAGTACTTC.